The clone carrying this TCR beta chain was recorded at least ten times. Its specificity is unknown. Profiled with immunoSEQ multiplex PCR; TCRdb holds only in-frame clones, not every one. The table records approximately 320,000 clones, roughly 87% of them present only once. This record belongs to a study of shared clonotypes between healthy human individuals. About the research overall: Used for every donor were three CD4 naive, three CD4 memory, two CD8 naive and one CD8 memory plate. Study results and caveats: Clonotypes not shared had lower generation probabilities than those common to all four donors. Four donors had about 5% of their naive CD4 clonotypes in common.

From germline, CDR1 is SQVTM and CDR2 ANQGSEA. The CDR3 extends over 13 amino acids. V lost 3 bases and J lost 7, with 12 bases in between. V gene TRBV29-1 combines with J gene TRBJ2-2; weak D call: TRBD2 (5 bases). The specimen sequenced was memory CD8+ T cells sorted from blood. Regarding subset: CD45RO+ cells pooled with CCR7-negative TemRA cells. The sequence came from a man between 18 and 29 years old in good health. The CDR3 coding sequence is TGCAGCGTTGAGAGGGTAGAGGACGGGGAGCTGTTTTTT. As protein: CSVERVEDGELFF.